This passage covers 20 T cell receptor beta chains from one sample sequenced in a study of T cell clones after liver transplantation. The assay was immunoSEQ multiplex PCR, and TCRdb's table has in-frame clones only and misses some. This table has approximately 70,000 clones, about 85% appearing once. The sample consisted of CD4+ T cells from blood, taken less than 50 months after liver transplant. The receptors stem from a human patient who received a liver transplant. The T cells may partly be graft donor cells.

The chain links TRBV12-5 to TRBJ2-3; 13 bases agree with TRBD2. The CDR3 totals 15 residues. Trimming took 5 bases from V and 4 from J; bases not matched to a gene: 3. Germline V gives CDR1 LGHNT, CDR2 FRNRAP. CDR3 sequence: CASGTTSGGADTQYF. The CDR3 DNA sequence: TGTGCTAGTGGTACCACTAGCGGGGGGGCAGATACGCAGTATTTT.

This clone was seen more than once but under ten times. The chain is built from TRBV27 and TRBJ1-5; D not resolved. Germline CDR1 reads MNHEY; CDR2 reads SMNVEV (reference sequence). The V gene lost 5 bases and the J gene lost 7 bases, with 15 bases spanning the gap. CDR3 length: 14 amino acids. The CDR3 loop is CASSALGMWQPQHF. The CDR3 nucleotides read TGTGCCAGCAGTGCCTTGGGTATGTGGCAGCCCCAGCATTTT.

This clone appeared a few times. This sequence joins TRBV25-1 and TRBJ1-2; no clear D. This CDR3 region has 13 residues. V was clipped by 4 bases and J by 5 bases, with 11 bases between them. Germline assignment: CDR1 MGHDK and CDR2 SYGVNS. Written as DNA, the CDR3 is TGTGCCAGCAGTGCGGTGGGCCGGTATGGCTACACCTTC. Its protein product is CASSAVGRYGYTF.

V usage is TRBV19 and J usage is TRBJ2-7; D is unresolved. Germline CDR1 and CDR2: LNHDA and SQIVND (reference sequence). This CDR3 comprises 12 residues. V lost 5 bases, J lost 0 bases, and 5 bases lay in between. The CDR3 DNA follows: TGTGCCAGTAGTGTCGACTCCTACGAGCAGTACTTC. It codes for CASSVDSYEQYF.

The rearrangement joins TRBV7-6 to TRBJ2-5; 9 bases map to TRBD2. The CDR3 covers 17 residues. The J segment lost 5 bases and the V segment lost 7 bases, leaving 17 bases of the junction unmatched. Germline V gene sequence: CDR1 SGHVS, CDR2 FNYEAQ. The DNA for the CDR3 is TGTGCCAGCAACCGCAGGCTGGCGGGGGGGCTGGGTGAGACCCAGTACTTC. Translated, it gives CASNRRLAGGLGETQYF.

This chain uses TRBV29-1 with TRBJ2-3, with D possibly being TRBD2 (6 bases). V lost 8 bases and J lost 2, with 11 bases in between. The germline gives CDR1 SQVTM, CDR2 ANQGSEA. This CDR3 spans 12 amino acids. DNA of the CDR3: TGCAGCCTGACTAGTTCCACAGATACGCAGTATTTT. It codes for CSLTSSTDTQYF.

The chain links TRBV7-9 to TRBJ2-2; no clear D. CDR1 and CDR2 (germline): SEHNR, FQNEAQ (reference sequence). There are 17 residues in the CDR3. V lost 5 bases, J lost 1 base, and 17 bases lay in between. The CDR3 DNA sequence: TGTGCCAGCAGCCCTGACCGCCTCATGAAGAACACCGGGGAGCTGTTTTTT. Encoded protein: CASSPDRLMKNTGELFF.

V gene TRBV15 combines with J gene TRBJ2-7; D is ambiguous. V was pared by 0 bases and J by 3 bases, with 15 bases between. The germline V gene encodes CDR1 LNHNV and CDR2 YYDKDF (reference sequence). The CDR3 length is 16 residues. The CDR3 DNA reads as TGTGCCACCAGCAGAGATGGACGGAACACCCGCTACGAGCAGTACTTC. Its protein product is CATSRDGRNTRYEQYF.

This clone is judged medium-sized. The gene calls are TRBV18 and TRBJ2-1; 7 positions agree with TRBD2. The CDR3 covers 14 residues. V lost 3 bases to trimming and J lost 12 bases; unmatched junction nucleotides: 11. Germline V gives CDR1 KGHSH, CDR2 LQKENI. The CDR3: CASSPGTNNERQFF. The CDR3 nucleotides are TGTGCCAGCTCACCCGGGACTAACAATGAGCGGCAGTTCTTC. Based on the CDR3 plus reference TRBV18 and TRBJ2-1, the full variable domain is NAGVMQNPRHLVRRRGQEARLRCSPMKGHSHVYWYRQLPEEGLKFMVYLQKENIIDESGMPKERFSAEFPKEGPSILRIQQVVRGDSAAYFCASSPGTNNERQFFGPGTRLTVL.

This CDR3 reads CASRLGGQETQYF. CDR3 DNA: TGCGCCAGCAGGCTAGGGGGCCAAGAGACCCAGTACTTC. The rearrangement uses TRBV5-1 and TRBJ2-5; D is perhaps TRBD1 (6 bases). This CDR3 has 13 amino acids. Per germline, CDR1 SGHRS and CDR2 YFSETQ. V was cut by 5 bases and J by 1 base, with 9 bases left in between.

This clone was detected only once. The CDR3 protein is CASGLATGYTGELFF. DNA of the CDR3: TGTGCTAGTGGTTTGGCTACAGGGTACACCGGGGAGCTGTTTTTT. The rearrangement joins TRBV12-5 to TRBJ2-2; possible D gene TRBD1, 6 bases. There are 15 residues in the CDR3. V lost 1 base and J 3 bases, leaving 9 bases between the germline ends. Germline V CDR1 and CDR2: LGHNT, FRNRAP.

The CDR3 DNA sequence: TGTGCCAGCAGTAGGACTAGCGGCGAGACCCAGTACTTC. Protein product: CASSRTSGETQYF. V usage is TRBV6-5 and J usage is TRBJ2-5; TRBD2 aligns across 10 bases. The CDR3 has 13 amino acids. The V gene end was trimmed by 5 bases and the J gene end by 5 bases; junction bases not matched to a gene: 2. CDR1 and CDR2 from the germline V gene are MNHEY and SVGAGI.

This clone was counted only a few times. The J gene is TRBJ2-7, the V gene TRBV5-1; D is undetermined. Germline CDR1 is SGHRS and CDR2 is YFSETQ. V was trimmed by 0 bases and J by 2 bases, leaving 6 bases between them. This CDR3 has 13 amino acids. CDR3 protein: CASSLEGTYEQYF. In DNA, the CDR3 is TGCGCCAGCAGCTTGGAAGGGACCTACGAGCAGTACTTC.

This sequence joins TRBV6-1 and TRBJ1-2, with 7 nucleotides matching TRBD1. Germline trimming cut 8 bases from V and 0 bases from J; bases unmatched to any gene: 9. From germline, CDR1 is MNHNS and CDR2 SASEGT. The CDR3 totals 15 residues. CDR3 DNA sequence: TGTGCCAGCCAAACGACAGGGATCGCTAACTATGGCTACACCTTC. Protein sequence: CASQTTGIANYGYTF.

This chain connects TRBV19 to TRBJ2-2; tentative D call: TRBD2 (5 bases). Trimming took 7 bases from V and 5 from J, leaving 11 bases between them. This CDR3 has 13 amino acids. Germline V lookup: CDR1 LNHDA, CDR2 SQIVND (reference sequence). The CDR3 bases are TGTGCCAGTACCAATAGCGCAACCGGGGAGCTGTTTTTT. Protein sequence: CASTNSATGELFF.

This clone appeared many times. The CDR3 DNA follows: TGTGCCAGCAGCGTGGACCCCGGGGGGTACCAAGAGACCCAGTACTTC. Translated, it gives CASSVDPGGYQETQYF. V gene TRBV9 combines with J gene TRBJ2-5, with 7 bases matching TRBD2. Germline V gene lookup returns CDR1 SGDLS and CDR2 YYNGEE. The CDR3 extends over 16 amino acids. Trimming at V came to 2 bases and at J to 0 bases, leaving 7 bases not matched to a gene.

The chain employs TRBV5-1 and TRBJ2-1, with TRBD1 identical over 8 bases. CDR3 size: 14 residues. Losses at the gene ends were 4 bases for V and 3 bases for J; bases not matched to a gene: 3. Germline lookup yields CDR1 SGHRS and CDR2 YFSETQ. The CDR3 bases are TGCGCCAGCAGCGGGGGGACAGGCTACAATGAGCAGTTCTTC. Its translation is CASSGGTGYNEQFF.

This clone showed up just a few times. This chain connects TRBV19 to TRBJ1-5; D not certain. This CDR3 comprises 14 residues. V was trimmed by 3 bases and J by 3 bases, leaving 9 bases between them. Germline loops: CDR1 LNHDA, CDR2 SQIVND (reference sequence). For the CDR3, the DNA is TGTGCCAGTAGTATGATACGGATCAATCAGCCCCAGCATTTT. Its translation: CASSMIRINQPQHF.

The genes are TRBV29-1 and TRBJ1-2, with 7 nucleotides matching TRBD1. V lost 7 bases and J lost 4; bases outside the gene matches: 12. The CDR3 is 14 residues long. From germline, CDR1 is SQVTM and CDR2 ANQGSEA. This chain's CDR3 is CSATYSGTAYGYTF. CDR3 DNA: TGCAGCGCTACCTATTCCGGGACAGCCTATGGCTACACCTTC.

This chain connects TRBV19 to TRBJ1-1, with a tentative D call TRBD1 (5 bases). Germline V CDR1 and CDR2: LNHDA, SQIVND (reference sequence). The CDR3 consists of 14 residues. With 4 bases removed from V and 1 base from J, the gap between germline ends came to 10 bases. As DNA, the CDR3 is TGTGCCAGTAGTACCCGGGGGAGGAACACTGAAGCTTTCTTT. Its protein is CASSTRGRNTEAFF.